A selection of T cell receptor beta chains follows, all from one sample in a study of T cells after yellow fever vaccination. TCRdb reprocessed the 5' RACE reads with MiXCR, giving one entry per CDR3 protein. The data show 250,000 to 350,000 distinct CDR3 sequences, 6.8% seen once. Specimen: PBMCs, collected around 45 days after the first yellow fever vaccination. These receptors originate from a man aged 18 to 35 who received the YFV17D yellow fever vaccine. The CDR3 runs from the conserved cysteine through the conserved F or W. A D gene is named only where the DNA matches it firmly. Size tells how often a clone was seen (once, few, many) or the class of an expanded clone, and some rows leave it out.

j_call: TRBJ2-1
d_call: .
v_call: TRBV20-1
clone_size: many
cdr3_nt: TGCAGTGCTAGAGTTCCCGGCAGCTCCTACAATGAGCAGTTCTTC
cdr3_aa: CSARVPGSSYNEQFF

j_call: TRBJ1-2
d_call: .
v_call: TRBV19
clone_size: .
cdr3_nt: TGTGCCAGTAGTTTCAATCAGGTTTGGTCTGGCTACACCTTC
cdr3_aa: CASSFNQVWSGYTF

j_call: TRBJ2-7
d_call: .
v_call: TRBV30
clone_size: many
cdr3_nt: TGTGCCTGGAGTGTACTCGGGGCCGCCTACGAGCAGTACTTC
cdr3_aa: CAWSVLGAAYEQYF

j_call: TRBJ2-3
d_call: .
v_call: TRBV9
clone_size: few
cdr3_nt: TGTGCCAGCAGCGCGGGACCAGAAGGGGCAGATACGCAGTATTTT
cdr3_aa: CASSAGPEGADTQYF

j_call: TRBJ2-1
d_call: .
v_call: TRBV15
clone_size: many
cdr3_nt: TGTGCCACCAGCAGAGATCCGTTGAGATGGCCCTACAATGAGCAGTTCTTC
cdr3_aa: CATSRDPLRWPYNEQFF

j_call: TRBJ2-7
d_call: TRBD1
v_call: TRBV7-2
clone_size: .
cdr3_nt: TGTGCCAGCAGCTGGGACAGGTCAACCTACGAGCAGTACTTC
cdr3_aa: CASSWDRSTYEQYF

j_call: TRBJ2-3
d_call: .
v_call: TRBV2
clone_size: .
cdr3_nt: TGTGCCAGCAGTGAAGGGGGACATTCCACAAATACGCAGTATTTT
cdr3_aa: CASSEGGHSTNTQYF

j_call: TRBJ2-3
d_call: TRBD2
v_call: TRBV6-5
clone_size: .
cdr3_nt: TGTGCCAGCAGTTACAGCACTAGCGGGGGGGATACAGATACGCAGTATTTT
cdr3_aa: CASSYSTSGGDTDTQYF

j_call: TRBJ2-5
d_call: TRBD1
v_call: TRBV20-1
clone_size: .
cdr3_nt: TGCAGTGCTGACGAGGGACAGATACAAGAGACCCAGTACTTC
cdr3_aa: CSADEGQIQETQYF

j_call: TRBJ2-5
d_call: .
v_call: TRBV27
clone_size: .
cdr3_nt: TGTGCCAGCAGTTTAAATGCAGGGGCCTACCAAGAGACCCAGTACTTC
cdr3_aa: CASSLNAGAYQETQYF

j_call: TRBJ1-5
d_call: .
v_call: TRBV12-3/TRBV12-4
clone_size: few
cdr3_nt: TGTGCCAGCAGTTTACGGGGGGCGAATCAGCCCCAGCATTTT
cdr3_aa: CASSLRGANQPQHF

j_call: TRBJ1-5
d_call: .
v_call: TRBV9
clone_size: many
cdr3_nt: TGTGCCAGCAGCGCGGGGGTATTGAGCAATCAGCCCCAGCATTTT
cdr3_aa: CASSAGVLSNQPQHF

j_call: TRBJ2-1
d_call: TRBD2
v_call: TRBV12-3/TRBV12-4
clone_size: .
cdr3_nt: TGTGCCAGCAAGTCGGGACTAGGGATATCGGGTGAGCAGTTCTTC
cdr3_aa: CASKSGLGISGEQFF

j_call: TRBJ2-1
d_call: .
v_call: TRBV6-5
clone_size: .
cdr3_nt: TGTGCCTCGACTGGGGCACGGGGTGAGCAGTTCTTC
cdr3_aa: CASTGARGEQFF

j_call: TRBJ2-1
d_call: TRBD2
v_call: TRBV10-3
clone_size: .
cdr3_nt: TGTGCCCCCTCCTCCGGCGGGGGTCGATACAATGAGCAGTTCTTC
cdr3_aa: CAPSSGGGRYNEQFF

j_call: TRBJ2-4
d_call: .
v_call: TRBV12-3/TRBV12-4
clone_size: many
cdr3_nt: TGTGCCAGCAGCCCCACCCAAAACATTCAGTACTTC
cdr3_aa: CASSPTQNIQYF

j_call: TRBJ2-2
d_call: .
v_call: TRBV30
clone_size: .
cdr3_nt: TGTGCCTGGAGTGTACTAGACTACGGGGAGCTGTTTTTT
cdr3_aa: CAWSVLDYGELFF

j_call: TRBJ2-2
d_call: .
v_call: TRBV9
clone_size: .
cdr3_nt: TGTGCCAGCAGCGTTCAGACAGCGAACACCGGGGAGCTGTTTTTT
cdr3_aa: CASSVQTANTGELFF

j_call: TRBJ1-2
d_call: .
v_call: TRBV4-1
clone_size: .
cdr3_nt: TGCGCCAGCAGCCAAGGTTTGGGAAGGGCTAACTATGGCTACACCTTC
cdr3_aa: CASSQGLGRANYGYTF

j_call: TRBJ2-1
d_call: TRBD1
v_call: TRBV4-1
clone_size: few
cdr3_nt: TGCGCCAGCAGCCAAGAATATTATTTAGGGGACAGGGCGGACAATGAGCAGTTCTTC
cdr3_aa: CASSQEYYLGDRADNEQFF

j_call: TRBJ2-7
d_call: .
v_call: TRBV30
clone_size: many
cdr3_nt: TGTGCCTGTGGGCCGATCTGGGACGAGCAGTACTTC
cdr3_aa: CACGPIWDEQYF

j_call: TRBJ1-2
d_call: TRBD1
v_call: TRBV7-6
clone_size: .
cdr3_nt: TGTGCCAGCAGCGAGACAGGGGCTGGCTACACCTTC
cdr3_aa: CASSETGAGYTF

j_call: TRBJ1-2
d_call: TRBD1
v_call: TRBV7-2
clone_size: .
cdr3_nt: TGTGCCAGCAGCCTACAGACAGGGGGGAGCTATGGCTACACCTTC
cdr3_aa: CASSLQTGGSYGYTF

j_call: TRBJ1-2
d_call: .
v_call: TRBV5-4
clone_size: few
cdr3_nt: TGTGCCAGCAGCAGTCGGGGAGGGAGGGGGATCTATGGCTACACCTTC
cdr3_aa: CASSSRGGRGIYGYTF

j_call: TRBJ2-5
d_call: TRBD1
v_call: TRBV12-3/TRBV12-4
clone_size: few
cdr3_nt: TGTGCCAGCAGGAACGCAGGGGGTTGGGAGACCCAGTACTTC
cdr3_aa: CASRNAGGWETQYF

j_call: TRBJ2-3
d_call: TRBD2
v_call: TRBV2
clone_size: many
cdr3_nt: TGTGCCAGCAGTTCCCTGGGACTAGTGGCGCAGTATTTT
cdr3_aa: CASSSLGLVAQYF

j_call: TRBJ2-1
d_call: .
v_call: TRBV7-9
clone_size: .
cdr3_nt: TGTGCCAGCACCGGCGGGGTATACAATGAGCAGTTCTTC
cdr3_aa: CASTGGVYNEQFF

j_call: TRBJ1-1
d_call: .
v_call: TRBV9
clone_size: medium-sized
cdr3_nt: TGTGCCAGCAGCGTAGGGACGGGCACTGAAGCTTTCTTT
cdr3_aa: CASSVGTGTEAFF

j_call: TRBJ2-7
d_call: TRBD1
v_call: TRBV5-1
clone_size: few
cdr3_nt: TGCGCCAGCAGGGGGGCCGGGACAGGAACCTACGAGCAGTACTTC
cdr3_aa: CASRGAGTGTYEQYF